Listed here are 14 T cell receptor beta chains from one sample, sequenced in a study of blood T cells in healthy people across ages. Primed by a sample-barcoded 5' primer and a J-beta primer mix, a second PCR proceeded for 7 to 11 cycles. TCRdb reprocessed the 5' RACE reads with MiXCR, giving one entry per CDR3 protein. The sample records around 1.5 million distinct CDR3 sequences, roughly 40% being singletons. Material: blood. These receptors originate from a woman aged 18-29 years in good health.

The table lists this clonotype with a few counts. The chain employs TRBV2 and TRBJ1-2; no clear D. Germline CDR1 is SNHLY and CDR2 is FYNNEI. CDR3 size: 11 residues. Trimming took off 11 bases at V and 6 bases at J, with 13 bases between the two ends. The CDR3 loop is CADGGLHGYTF. The CDR3 DNA follows: TGTGCCGACGGTGGTTTGCATGGCTACACCTTC.

The table lists this clonotype with a few counts. The J gene is TRBJ2-1, the V gene TRBV6-1; D is perhaps TRBD1 or TRBD2 (5 bases each). The CDR3 consists of 15 residues. Germline CDR1 and CDR2: MNHNS and SASEGT. Trimming left V 4 bases short and J 5 bases short, with 15 bases between. The CDR3 DNA reads as TGTGCCAGCAGTGTTTATCAGGGAGCGAACAATGAGCAGTTCTTC. It encodes CASSVYQGANNEQFF.

V usage is TRBV20-1 and J usage is TRBJ2-7; 7 bases align to TRBD2. Germline assignment: CDR1 DFQATT and CDR2 SNEGSKA (reference sequence). This CDR3 region has 14 residues. The V and J ends lost 6 bases and 0 bases, in that order; junction bases with no gene match: 8. The CDR3 DNA sequence: TGCAGTGCAAATGGGGAGCGGGACTCCTACGAGCAGTACTTC. It specifies CSANGERDSYEQYF.

This clonotype was seen more than once but under ten times. The genes are TRBV4-1 and TRBJ1-6; D remains ambiguous. Germline V gene lookup returns CDR1 MGHRA and CDR2 YSYEKL. CDR3 length equals 13 residues. The V and J ends lost 6 bases and 6 bases respectively, with 9 bases between them. The CDR3 loop is CASRGAANSPLHF. As DNA, the CDR3 is TGCGCCAGCAGGGGCGCAGCTAATTCACCCCTCCACTTT.

The chain employs TRBV27 and TRBJ2-3, with 9 bases matching TRBD1. Germline CDR1 is MNHEY and CDR2 is SMNVEV (reference sequence). The length of the CDR3 is 15 residues. After removal of 4 bases from V and 5 bases from J, the junction contained 7 bases not matched to a gene. The CDR3 sequence: CASSSKQGAGDTQYF. CDR3 in DNA: TGTGCCAGCAGTTCGAAACAGGGGGCGGGAGATACGCAGTATTTT.

This clonotype showed up just a few times. The chain combines TRBV25-1 with TRBJ1-1; D call uncertain. This CDR3 region has 14 residues. The germline gives CDR1 MGHDK, CDR2 SYGVNS. Trimming took off 1 base at V and 1 base at J, with 7 bases between the two ends. Written as DNA, the CDR3 is TGTGCCAGCAGTGAATGGCCGAAGAACACTGAAGCTTTCTTT. Translation gives CASSEWPKNTEAFF.

This clonotype was detected only a few times. J is TRBJ2-3 and V is TRBV6-1; D not certain. Germline V gives CDR1 MNHNS, CDR2 SASEGT. V was pared by 7 bases and J by 4 bases, with 6 bases between. This CDR3 has 11 residues. CDR3 amino acids: CASTVADTQYF. The CDR3 DNA is TGTGCCAGCACGGTGGCAGATACGCAGTATTTT.

The J gene is TRBJ2-7, the V gene TRBV20-1; 12 bases fit TRBD2. The germline gives CDR1 DFQATT, CDR2 SNEGSKA (reference sequence). V was pared by 3 bases and J by 2 bases, with 5 bases of the junction left unmatched. The CDR3 is 15 residues long. The CDR3 sequence is CSASRLAGVPYEQYF. The CDR3 DNA reads TGCAGTGCTAGTCGACTAGCGGGAGTTCCCTACGAGCAGTACTTC.

This chain connects TRBV6-6 to TRBJ1-2; 7 nucleotides agree with TRBD1. The CDR3 extends over 17 amino acids. Germline V gene lookup returns CDR1 MNHNY and CDR2 SVGAGI (reference sequence). Trimming cost V 0 bases and J 0 bases; bases outside gene matches: 7. CDR3 loop: CASSYSSRGEANYGYTF. The CDR3, as DNA: TGTGCCAGCAGTTACTCGTCCAGGGGGGAGGCTAACTATGGCTACACCTTC.

The chain joins TRBV7-2 to TRBJ1-1; D not certain. V lost 9 bases to trimming and J lost 5 bases, with 10 bases between them. The CDR3 is 11 residues long. Germline CDR1 is SGHTA and CDR2 is FQGNSA. In nucleotides, the CDR3 is TGTGCCAGTCTAAGGTGGACTGAAGCTTTCTTT. Translating gives CASLRWTEAFF.

CDR3: CSADRTSGYYNEQFF. The CDR3 DNA is TGCAGTGCCGACCGGACTAGCGGATACTACAATGAGCAGTTCTTC. This chain connects TRBV20-1 to TRBJ2-1; 10 bases are a match to TRBD2. The ends lost 6 bases at V and 3 bases at J; junction bases unmatched: 8. This CDR3 has 15 amino acids. Germline-derived CDR1 and CDR2 are DFQATT and SNEGSKA (reference sequence).

This clonotype was detected once. The chain recombines TRBV10-3 with TRBJ2-5, with TRBD2 matching over 14 bases. Germline CDR1 reads ENHRY; CDR2 reads SYGVKD. The CDR3 runs to 18 residues. V trimming: 2 bases; J trimming: 11 bases; junction bases outside the gene matches: 16. The CDR3 DNA sequence: TGTGCCATCAGTGAGAAGGGACTAGCGGGGGTGACGTACAATGAGCAGTACTTC. It encodes CAISEKGLAGVTYNEQYF.

The chain joins TRBV11-2 to TRBJ1-6, with 7 positions matching TRBD1. V dropped 5 bases and J dropped 4; count of bases not matched to a gene: 5. The germline V gene encodes CDR1 SGHAT and CDR2 FQNNGV. CDR3 length equals 15 residues. CDR3 sequence (DNA): TGTGCCAGCAGCACAGGGGAGGTGTATAATTCACCCCTCCACTTT. Its translation: CASSTGEVYNSPLHF.

This rearrangement joins TRBV2 to TRBJ1-6; TRBD1 agrees at 7 bases. The CDR3 sequence is 14 residues long. The germline CDR1 and CDR2 sequences are SNHLY and FYNNEI. V shed 6 bases, J shed 10 bases, and the junction held 9 bases outside the gene matches. CDR3 protein: CASRNRGGDSPLHF. Written as DNA, the CDR3 is TGTGCCAGCAGGAACAGGGGAGGTGACTCACCCCTCCACTTT. Combining the CDR3 with reference TRBV2 and TRBJ1-6 gives the whole variable domain EPEVTQTPSHQVTQMGQEVILRCVPISNHLYFYWYRQILGQKVEFLVSFYNNEISEKSEIFDDQFSVERPDGSNFTLKIRSTKLEDSAMYFCASRNRGGDSPLHFGNGTRLTVT.